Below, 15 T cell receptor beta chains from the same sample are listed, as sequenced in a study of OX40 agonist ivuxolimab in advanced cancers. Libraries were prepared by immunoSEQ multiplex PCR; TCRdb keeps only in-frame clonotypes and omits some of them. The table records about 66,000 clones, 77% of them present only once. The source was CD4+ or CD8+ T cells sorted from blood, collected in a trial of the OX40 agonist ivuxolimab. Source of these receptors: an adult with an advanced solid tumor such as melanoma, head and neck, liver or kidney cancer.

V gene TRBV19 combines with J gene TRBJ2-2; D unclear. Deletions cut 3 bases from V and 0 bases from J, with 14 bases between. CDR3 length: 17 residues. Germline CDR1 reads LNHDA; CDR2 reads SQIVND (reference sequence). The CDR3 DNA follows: TGTGCCAGTAGTATGTTTCCGGCAGGATCGAACACCGGGGAGCTGTTTTTT. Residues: CASSMFPAGSNTGELFF. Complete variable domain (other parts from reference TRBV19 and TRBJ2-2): DGGITQSPKYLFRKEGQNVTLSCEQNLNHDAMYWYRQDPGQGLRLIYYSQIVNDFQKGDIAEGYSVSREKKESFPLTVTSAQKNPTAFYLCASSMFPAGSNTGELFFGEGSRLTVL.

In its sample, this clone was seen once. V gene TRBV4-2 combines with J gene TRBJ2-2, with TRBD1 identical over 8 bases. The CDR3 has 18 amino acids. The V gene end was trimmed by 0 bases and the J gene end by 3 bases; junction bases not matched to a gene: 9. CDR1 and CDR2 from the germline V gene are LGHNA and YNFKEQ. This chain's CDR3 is CASSQEESGQVDTGELFF. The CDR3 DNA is TGTGCCAGCAGCCAAGAGGAGTCGGGACAGGTCGACACCGGGGAGCTGTTTTTT.

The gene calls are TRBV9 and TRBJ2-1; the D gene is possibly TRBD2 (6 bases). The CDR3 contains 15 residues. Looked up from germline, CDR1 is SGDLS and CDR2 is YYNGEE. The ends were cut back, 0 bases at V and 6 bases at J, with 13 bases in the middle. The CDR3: CASSVGGNPPNEQFF. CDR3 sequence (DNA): TGTGCCAGCAGCGTAGGCGGGAATCCTCCCAATGAGCAGTTCTTC.

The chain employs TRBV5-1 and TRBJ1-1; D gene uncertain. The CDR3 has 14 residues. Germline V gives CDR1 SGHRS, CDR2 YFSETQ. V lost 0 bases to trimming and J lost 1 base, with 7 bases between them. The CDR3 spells CASSLGGSNTEAFF. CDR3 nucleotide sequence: TGCGCCAGCAGCTTGGGCGGATCGAACACTGAAGCTTTCTTT.

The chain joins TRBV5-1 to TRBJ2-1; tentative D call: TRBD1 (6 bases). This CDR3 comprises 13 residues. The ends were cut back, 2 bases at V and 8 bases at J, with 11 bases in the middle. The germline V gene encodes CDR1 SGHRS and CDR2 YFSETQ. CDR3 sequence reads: CASSLQGEDEQFF. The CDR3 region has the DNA TGCGCCAGCAGCTTACAGGGCGAGGATGAGCAGTTCTTC.

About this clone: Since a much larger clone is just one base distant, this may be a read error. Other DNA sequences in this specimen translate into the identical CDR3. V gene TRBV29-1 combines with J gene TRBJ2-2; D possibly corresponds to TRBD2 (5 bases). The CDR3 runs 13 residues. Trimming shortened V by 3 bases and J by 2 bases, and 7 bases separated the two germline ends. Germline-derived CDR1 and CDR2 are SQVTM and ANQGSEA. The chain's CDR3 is CSVDRGNTGELFF. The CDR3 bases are TGCAGCGTTGATCGGGGAAACACCGGGGAGCTGTTTTTT.

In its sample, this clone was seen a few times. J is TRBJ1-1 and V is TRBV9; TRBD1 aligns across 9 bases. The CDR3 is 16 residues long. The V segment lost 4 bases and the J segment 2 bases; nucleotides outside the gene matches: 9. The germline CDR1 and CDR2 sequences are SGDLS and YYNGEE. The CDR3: CASSIWDRAYNTEAFF. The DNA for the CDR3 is TGTGCCAGCAGCATTTGGGACAGGGCGTATAACACTGAAGCTTTCTTT.

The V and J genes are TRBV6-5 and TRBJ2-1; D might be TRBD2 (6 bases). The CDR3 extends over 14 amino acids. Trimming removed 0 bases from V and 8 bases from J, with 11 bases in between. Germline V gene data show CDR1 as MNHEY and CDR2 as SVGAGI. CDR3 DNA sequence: TGTGCCAGCAGTTACTCCGTCGGAGGGGATGAGCAGTTCTTC. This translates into CASSYSVGGDEQFF.

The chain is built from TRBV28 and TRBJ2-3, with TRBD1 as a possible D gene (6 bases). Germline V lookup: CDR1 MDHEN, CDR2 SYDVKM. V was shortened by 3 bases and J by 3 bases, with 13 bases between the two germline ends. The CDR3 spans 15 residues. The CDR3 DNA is TGTGCCAGCAGTTTCGGCAGGGGTAGGACAGATACGCAGTATTTT. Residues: CASSFGRGRTDTQYF.

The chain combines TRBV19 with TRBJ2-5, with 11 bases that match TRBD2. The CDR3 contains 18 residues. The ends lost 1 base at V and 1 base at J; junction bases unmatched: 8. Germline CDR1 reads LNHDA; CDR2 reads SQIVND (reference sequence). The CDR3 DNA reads TGTGCCAGTAGTATAGGACTAGCGGGGAACACGGGCCAAGAGACCCAGTACTTC. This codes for CASSIGLAGNTGQETQYF.

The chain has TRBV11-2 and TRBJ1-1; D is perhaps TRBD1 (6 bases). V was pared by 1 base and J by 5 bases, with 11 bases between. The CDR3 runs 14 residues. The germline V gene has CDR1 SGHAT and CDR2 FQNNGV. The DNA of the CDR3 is TGTGCCAGCAGCTTAGGGTTCCAGGGGACTGAAGCTTTCTTT. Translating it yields CASSLGFQGTEAFF.

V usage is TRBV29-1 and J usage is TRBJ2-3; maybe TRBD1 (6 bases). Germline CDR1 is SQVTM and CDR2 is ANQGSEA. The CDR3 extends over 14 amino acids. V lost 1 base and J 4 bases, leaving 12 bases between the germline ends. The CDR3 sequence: CSVEAGGGPDTQYF. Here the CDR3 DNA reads TGCAGCGTTGAAGCTGGGGGCGGCCCAGATACGCAGTATTTT.

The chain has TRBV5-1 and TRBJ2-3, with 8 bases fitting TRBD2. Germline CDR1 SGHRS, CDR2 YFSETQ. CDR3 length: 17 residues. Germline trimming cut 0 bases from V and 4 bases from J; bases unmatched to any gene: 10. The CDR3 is CASSLALDGGAADTQYF. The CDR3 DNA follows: TGCGCCAGCAGCTTGGCCTTGGACGGGGGGGCCGCAGATACGCAGTATTTT.

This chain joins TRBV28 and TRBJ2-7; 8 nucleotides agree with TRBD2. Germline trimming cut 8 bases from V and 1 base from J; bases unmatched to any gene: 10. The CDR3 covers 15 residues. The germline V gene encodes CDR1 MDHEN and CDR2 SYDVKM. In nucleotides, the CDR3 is TGTGCCAGCCGCAAGCGGGGGATTACTTCCTACGAGCAGTACTTC. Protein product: CASRKRGITSYEQYF. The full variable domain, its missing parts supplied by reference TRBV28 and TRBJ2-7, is DVKVTQSSRYLVKRTGEKVFLECVQDMDHENMFWYRQDPGLGLRLIYFSYDVKMKEKGDIPEGYSVSREKKERFSLILESASTNQTSMYLCASRKRGITSYEQYFGPGTRLTVT.

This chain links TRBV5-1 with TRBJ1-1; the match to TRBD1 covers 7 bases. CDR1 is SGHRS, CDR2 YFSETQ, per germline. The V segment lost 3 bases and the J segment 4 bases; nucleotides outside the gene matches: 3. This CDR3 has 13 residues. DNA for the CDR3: TGCGCCAGCAGCTGGGGGACAGCCACTGAAGCTTTCTTT. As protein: CASSWGTATEAFF.